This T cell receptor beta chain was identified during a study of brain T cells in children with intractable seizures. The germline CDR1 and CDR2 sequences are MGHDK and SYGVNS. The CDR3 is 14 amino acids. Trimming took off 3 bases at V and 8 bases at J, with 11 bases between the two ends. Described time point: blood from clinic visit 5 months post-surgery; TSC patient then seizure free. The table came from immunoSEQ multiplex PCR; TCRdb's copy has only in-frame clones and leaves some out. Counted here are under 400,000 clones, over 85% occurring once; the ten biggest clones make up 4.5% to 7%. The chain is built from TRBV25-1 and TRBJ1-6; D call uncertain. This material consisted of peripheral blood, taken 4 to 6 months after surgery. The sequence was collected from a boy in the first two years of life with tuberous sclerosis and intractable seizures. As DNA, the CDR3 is TGTGCCAGCAGTGACGACCCGGAATATTCACCCCTCCACTTT. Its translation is CASSDDPEYSPLHF.